This TCR beta chain derives from a study of cytomegalovirus exposure and HLA in healthy donors. General study findings and limits: Some TCR beta chains (about 180 of them) were listed as cytomegalovirus-associated. The finding came from a later analysis; first-cohort TCR clusters tended to co-occur in the 95 to 150 validation repertoires.

Sequenced by immunoSEQ multiplex PCR; TCRdb stores in-frame clones only, minus some. This sample yields 100,000 to 150,000 clones, of which 75% to 90% are seen a single time; 0.95% to 1.5% belongs to the top ten. Comments on this clone: What it recognizes is unknown. This specimen includes other DNA sequences encoding the same CDR3.

Trimming cost V 0 bases and J 3 bases, with 12 bases left between them. CDR3 size: 15 residues. Germline CDR1 reads SGHRS; CDR2 reads YFSETQ. The sample taken for sequencing was PBMCs. The sequence was obtained from a woman aged 18-29 years in good health and CMV-seronegative. This rearrangement joins TRBV5-1 to TRBJ1-1; D may be TRBD1 (5 bases). The CDR3: CASSLVGTGDTEAFF. Here the CDR3 DNA reads TGCGCCAGCAGCTTGGTGGGGACGGGGGACACTGAAGCTTTCTTT.